The 11 T cell receptor beta chains presented below share a single source sample, sequenced in a study of T cell repertoires in cytomegalovirus infection. TCRdb reanalysed the reads using MiXCR and keeps one entry per CDR3 protein. The sample contains around 430,000 distinct CDR3 sequences, under 55% of which appear only once. Their specific antigens are unknown. Here the sequenced sample was cultured PBMCs, taken from culture after CMV antigen stimulation. The receptors come from a human donor in good health (CMV status not recorded). Some clones in this sample may be carry-over from other donors' samples.

This clonotype was observed a handful of times. This chain links TRBV6-5 with TRBJ1-5, with D possibly being TRBD1 (5 bases). This CDR3 is 15 amino acids long. V lost 2 bases, J lost 4 bases, and 12 bases lay in between. Germline V gene sequence: CDR1 MNHEY, CDR2 SVGAGI. CDR3 loop: CASSYRGGSNQPQHF. Here the CDR3 DNA reads TGTGCCAGCAGTTACCGGGGGGGGTCAAATCAGCCCCAGCATTTT.

This clonotype was observed a few times. The V and J genes are TRBV7-8 and TRBJ2-3; 8 nucleotides agree with TRBD2. J was trimmed by 2 bases and V by 3 bases; bases with no gene match: 7. CDR1 and CDR2 from the germline V gene are SGHVS and FQNEAQ. The CDR3 runs 16 residues. CDR3 nucleotide sequence: TGTGCCAGCAGCTTTAGTGAGCGGGGGTACACAGATACGCAGTATTTT. It yields the protein CASSFSERGYTDTQYF.

DNA of the CDR3: TGCAGTGCTTCAAGAACCCGGGGCGGGCTAGCGGGATCCAATGAGCAGTTCTTC. This sequence encodes CSASRTRGGLAGSNEQFF. This rearrangement joins TRBV20-1 to TRBJ2-1, with 9 bases that match TRBD2. The CDR3 contains 18 residues. Germline assignment: CDR1 DFQATT and CDR2 SNEGSKA (reference sequence). J lost 6 bases, V lost 5 bases, and 20 bases had no gene match.

This chain joins TRBV6-1 and TRBJ2-5; D is ambiguous. This CDR3 comprises 15 residues. Trimming shortened V by 5 bases and J by 4 bases, and 17 bases separated the two germline ends. Germline CDR1 reads MNHNS; CDR2 reads SASEGT. CDR3 nucleotide sequence: TGTGCCAGCAGTCGAAGATTGGTAGTGGTAGAGACCCAGTACTTC. It codes for CASSRRLVVVETQYF.

This chain uses TRBV11-2 with TRBJ2-7; no clear D gene. This CDR3 is built from 13 residues. The V gene lost 6 bases and the J gene lost 0 bases, with 9 bases spanning the gap. CDR1 is SGHAT and CDR2 is FQNNGV in the germline V gene. Here the CDR3 DNA reads TGTGCCAGCAGGGCAGTGGCCTCCTACGAGCAGTACTTC. Translating gives CASRAVASYEQYF. Full variable domain (missing parts from reference TRBV11-2 and TRBJ2-7): EAGVAQSPRYKIIEKRQSVAFWCNPISGHATLYWYQQILGQGPKLLIQFQNNGVVDDSQLPKDRFSAERLKGVDSTLKIQPAKLEDSAVYLCASRAVASYEQYFGPGTRLTVT.

The chain combines TRBV5-4 with TRBJ2-1; 10 bases align to TRBD2. The trim removed 4 bases at V and 6 bases at J, leaving 7 bases unmatched. This CDR3 comprises 15 residues. CDR1 SGHNT and CDR2 YYREEE come from the germline V gene (reference sequence). CDR3 loop: CASSITSGARNEQFF. The CDR3 bases are TGTGCCAGCAGCATCACTAGCGGGGCGCGCAATGAGCAGTTCTTC.

The chain carries TRBV7-2 and TRBJ2-7; a possible D gene is TRBD1 (6 bases). Germline-derived CDR1 and CDR2 are SGHTA and FQGNSA. There are 15 residues in the CDR3. V shed 2 bases and J shed 6 bases, with 17 bases lying between them. The CDR3 DNA is TGTGCCAGCAGCTTATTGGGGACACGAGACTCCGAGCAGTACTTC. Translated: CASSLLGTRDSEQYF.

The rearrangement links TRBV7-2 to TRBJ2-7, with 11 bases lining up with TRBD1. The V and J ends lost 6 bases and 7 bases, in that order; junction bases with no gene match: 11. This CDR3 is built from 15 residues. Germline V gene sequence: CDR1 SGHTA, CDR2 FQGNSA. The CDR3 DNA reads TGTGCCAGCAGAGTCAACACCGGGACAGGGGGGGAGCAGTACTTC. Its translation is CASRVNTGTGGEQYF.

In DNA, the CDR3 is TGTGCCAGTAGTAGACAGGTCTCCTACAATGAGCAGTTCTTC. Translated, it gives CASSRQVSYNEQFF. The rearrangement joins TRBV19 to TRBJ2-1; perhaps TRBD1 as D (6 bases). The V gene lost 4 bases and the J gene lost 0 bases, with 7 bases spanning the gap. CDR3 length: 14 residues. The germline V gene has CDR1 LNHDA and CDR2 SQIVND (reference sequence). Variable domain in full (rest from reference TRBV19 and TRBJ2-1): DGGITQSPKYLFRKEGQNVTLSCEQNLNHDAMYWYRQDPGQGLRLIYYSQIVNDFQKGDIAEGYSVSREKKESFPLTVTSAQKNPTAFYLCASSRQVSYNEQFFGPGTRLTVL.

Written as DNA, the CDR3 is TGTGCCAGCAGCGCTAATGGGGTCGGTAATTCACCCCTCCACTTT. As protein: CASSANGVGNSPLHF. V gene TRBV7-9 combines with J gene TRBJ1-6; no firm D call. The CDR3 is 15 residues long. Germline lookup yields CDR1 SEHNR and CDR2 FQNEAQ (reference sequence). The germline V and J ends were trimmed by 5 bases and 6 bases, with 14 bases remaining between them.

The chain couples TRBV19 to TRBJ2-4, with TRBD2 matching 9 bases. The CDR3 covers 19 residues. Losses at the gene ends were 5 bases for V and 0 bases for J; bases not matched to a gene: 14. Germline loops: CDR1 LNHDA, CDR2 SQIVND (reference sequence). DNA of the CDR3: TGTGCCAGTAGTCTCTCCGGGACTAGCTCTTCACTAGCCAAAAACATTCAGTACTTC. Translated: CASSLSGTSSSLAKNIQYF.